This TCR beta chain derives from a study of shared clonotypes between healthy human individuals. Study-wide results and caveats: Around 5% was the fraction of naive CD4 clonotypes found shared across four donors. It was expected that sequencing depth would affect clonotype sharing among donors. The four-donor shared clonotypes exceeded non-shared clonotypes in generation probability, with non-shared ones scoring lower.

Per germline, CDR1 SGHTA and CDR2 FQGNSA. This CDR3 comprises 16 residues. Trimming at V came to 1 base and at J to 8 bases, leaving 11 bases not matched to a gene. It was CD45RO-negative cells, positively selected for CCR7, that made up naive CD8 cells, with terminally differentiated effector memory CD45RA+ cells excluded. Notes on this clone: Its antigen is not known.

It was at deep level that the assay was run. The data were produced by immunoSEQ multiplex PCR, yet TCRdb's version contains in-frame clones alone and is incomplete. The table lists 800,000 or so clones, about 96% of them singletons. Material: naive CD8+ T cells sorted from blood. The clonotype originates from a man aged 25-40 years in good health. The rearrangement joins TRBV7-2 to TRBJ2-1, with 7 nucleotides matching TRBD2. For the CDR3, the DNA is TGTGCCAGCAGCTTAGTGTCTAGCGGACCCCCCGATGAGCAGTTCTTC. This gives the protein CASSLVSSGPPDEQFF.